The entry below describes one T cell receptor (beta chain). What it binds is not known. The data were obtained in a study of cytomegalovirus exposure and HLA in healthy donors. Points from the study as a whole: Common viral pathogens seemed to be connected with several of the most significant clusters, according to a later analysis.

The CDR3 is 17 residues long. With 5 bases clipped from V and 7 bases from J, the junction kept 9 bases outside the gene matches. Germline-derived CDR1 and CDR2 are MNHEY and SMNVEV (reference sequence). Use of 60 Vbeta and 13 Jbeta primers characterized the PCR. TCRdb's copy holds only in-frame clones and misses some; the assay was immunoSEQ multiplex PCR. The data show over 90,000 clones, with approximately 64% seen just once and 3.2% held by the top ten. This clonotype originated in a man between 60 and 70 years old in good health and CMV-seronegative. This chain uses TRBV27 with TRBJ2-1; 15 bases agree with TRBD2. What was sequenced was PBMCs. The CDR3 coding sequence is TGTGCCAGCAGTCCCGGACTAGCGGGAGGGCCGGGGAATGAGCAGTTCTTC. Amino acids: CASSPGLAGGPGNEQFF.